The clone carrying this T cell receptor (beta chain) has a handful of counts. What it binds is unknown. This entry is derived from a study of T cells in Graves' hyperthyroidism and ophthalmopathy. Findings and limits, study-wide: Peripheral blood also featured most of the thyroid clonotypes expanded above 0.001. A median 6.5 months before onset, the model predicted ophthalmopathy.

The CDR3 runs to 15 residues. Germline CDR1 and CDR2: MDHEN and SYDVKM. V gave up 4 bases and J gave up 1 base; unmatched junction bases: 6. Researchers amplified the TCR beta CDR3 regions from RNA transcripts. First-round RT-PCR targeting the TCR CDR3 was performed with the HTBI primer set. TCRdb processed the multiplex PCR reads anew with MiXCR; each CDR3 protein has one entry. The sample yields 600,000 to 900,000 distinct CDR3 sequences, about 15% seen once. On the basis of clinical symptoms, serum thyroxine and TRAb, thyroid ultrasound and orbital computed tomography, diagnoses were made. The PBMCs were sourced from fresh peripheral blood (approximately 9 ml).

The chain has TRBV28 and TRBJ2-5; 7 bases match TRBD2. The source is a man between 18 and 29 years old with Graves' hyperthyroidism. Sequencing was performed on blood. CDR3 loop: CASSSGGATQETQYF. For the CDR3, the DNA is TGTGCCAGCAGTTCGGGGGGAGCAACCCAAGAGACCCAGTACTTC.